A selection of T cell receptor beta chains follows, all from one sample in a study of blood T cell repertoires in COVID-19. The repertoire was sequenced with immunoSEQ multiplex PCR; TCRdb's copy has only in-frame clones and lacks some. The sample lists just over 650,000 clones, about 87% occurring once. Sequenced material: peripheral blood. All receptors derive from a woman under 30 with acute or convalescent COVID-19. Both conserved end residues are part of each CDR3. A D gene is named only where the DNA matches it firmly. Rows give clone size only sometimes, using once, few, many, or a class for an expanded clone.

D gene,clone size,J gene,CDR3 length,V gene,CDR3 protein,CDR3 DNA
-,-,TRBJ2-1,12,TRBV6-6,CASSYNRDEQFF,TGTGCCAGCAGTTATAATAGAGATGAGCAGTTCTTC
-,-,TRBJ2-2,13,TRBV18,CASSPSEGVELFF,TGTGCCAGCTCACCTAGTGAGGGCGTGGAGCTGTTTTTT
TRBD1,-,TRBJ1-1,15,TRBV29-1,CSVEDPDRVESEAFF,TGCAGCGTTGAAGACCCCGACAGGGTCGAGTCTGAAGCTTTCTTT
-,-,TRBJ1-5,17,TRBV21-1,CASSPGHTLWGNQPQHF,TGTGCCAGTTCCCCAGGACATACCTTATGGGGCAATCAGCCCCAGCATTTT
-,-,TRBJ1-1,14,TRBV5-6,CASSPVGGDTEAFF,TGTGCCAGCAGCCCCGTAGGGGGAGACACTGAAGCTTTCTTT
-,-,TRBJ1-2,14,TRBV11-2,CAIHRRAGHYGYTF,TGTGCCATCCACCGGCGGGCGGGACACTATGGCTACACCTTC
-,-,TRBJ1-1,13,TRBV6-1,CASSDLIQGKAFF,TGTGCCAGCAGTGACCTTATTCAGGGGAAAGCTTTCTTT
TRBD2,-,TRBJ2-1,16,TRBV7-2,CASSLNTGGFRNEQFF,TGTGCCAGCAGCTTAAATACCGGGGGGTTTAGGAATGAGCAGTTCTTC
-,-,TRBJ2-2,14,TRBV30,CAWGRYQGDGELFF,TGTGCCTGGGGTCGATATCAGGGCGACGGGGAGCTGTTTTTT
TRBD2,-,TRBJ2-5,13,TRBV6-5,CASILSGAGTQYF,TGTGCCAGCATACTCAGCGGGGCGGGGACCCAGTACTTC
-,few,TRBJ2-2,13,TRBV5-1,CASSLQNTGELFF,TGCGCCAGCAGCTTGCAGAACACCGGGGAGCTGTTTTTT
TRBD2,-,TRBJ2-2,17,TRBV5-6,CASSFFGASGENGELFF,TGTGCCAGCAGCTTCTTCGGGGCTAGCGGGGAAAACGGGGAGCTGTTTTTT
-,-,TRBJ2-7,14,TRBV4-1,CASSQVGQGYEQYF,TGCGCCAGCAGCCAAGTAGGGCAGGGCTACGAGCAGTACTTC
TRBD2,-,TRBJ2-5,16,TRBV5-5,CASSSLAGGAQETQYF,TGTGCCAGCAGCTCCCTAGCGGGGGGGGCCCAAGAGACCCAGTACTTC
-,-,TRBJ1-6,13,TRBV2,CASSYRALGPLHF,TGTGCCAGCAGTTACAGGGCCCTTGGACCCCTCCACTTT
-,-,TRBJ2-6,14,TRBV6-2/TRBV6-3,CASSPSSGANVLTF,TGTGCCAGCAGCCCGAGCTCTGGGGCCAACGTCCTGACTTTC
-,-,TRBJ1-5,13,TRBV5-1,CASSFTGNQPQHF,TGCGCCAGCAGCTTCACGGGGAATCAGCCCCAGCATTTT
-,-,TRBJ2-6,13,TRBV6-5,CASTSSGANVLTF,TGTGCCAGCACTAGCTCTGGGGCCAACGTCCTGACTTTC
TRBD1,-,TRBJ1-2,14,TRBV28,CASTNIDRGHGYTF,TGTGCCAGCACCAATATCGACAGGGGGCACGGCTACACCTTC
-,-,TRBJ2-7,13,TRBV2,CASSGPFSYEQYF,TGTGCCAGCAGTGGTCCGTTTTCCTACGAGCAGTACTTC
-,once,TRBJ2-2,14,TRBV5-6,CASSLTGFTGELFF,TGTGCCAGCAGCTTGACAGGGTTCACCGGGGAGCTGTTTTTT
-,-,TRBJ1-2,12,TRBV18,CASSPDTYGYTF,TGTGCCAGCTCACCAGACACATATGGCTACACCTTC
-,once,TRBJ2-1,16,TRBV6-1,CASSEAETTVYNEQFF,TGTGCCAGCAGTGAAGCAGAGACTACGGTTTACAATGAGCAGTTCTTC